Listed below are T cell receptor beta chains from one sample, sequenced in a study of T cell changes during pregnancy in multiple sclerosis. The assay was immunoSEQ multiplex PCR, and TCRdb's table has in-frame clones only and misses some. The table shows tens of thousands of clones, with 85% to 95% occurring only once. The sample in question was peripheral blood, obtained before pregnancy. All receptors derive from a female donor with multiple sclerosis, enrolled in a pregnancy study. Both conserved end residues are part of each CDR3. D genes are given only for firm matches. Rows may omit the clone size; those that give it use once, few, many or a size class.

abundance	d_gene	v_gene	j_gene	CDR3nt	CDR3aa
once	.	TRBV25-1	TRBJ2-5	TGTGCCAGCAGTGACAGGGTACAAGAGACCCAGTACTTC	CASSDRVQETQYF
once	TRBD1	TRBV30	TRBJ1-2	TGTGCCTGGACAACAGGGGGTGGCTACACCTTC	CAWTTGGGYTF
medium-sized	.	TRBV25-1	TRBJ2-2	TGTGCCAGCAGTGAAGGGGAGGATACCGGGGAGCTGTTTTTT	CASSEGEDTGELFF
.	.	TRBV6-5	TRBJ1-4	TGTGCCAGCAGTTTTAACAGGGCTGGGGAAAAACTGTTTTTT	CASSFNRAGEKLFF
.	.	TRBV18	TRBJ2-5	TGTGCCAGCTCACCGGGGCGGATCCAAGAGACCCAGTACTTC	CASSPGRIQETQYF
.	TRBD2	TRBV7-7	TRBJ2-1	TGTGCTAGCAGCTTAATGGGACTAGCGGGACCGCGAGAGGAATACAATGAGCAGTTCTTC	CASSLMGLAGPREEYNEQFF
once	TRBD1	TRBV6-1	TRBJ2-3	TGTGCCAGCAGTGGGGACAGGGGGATCACAGATACGCAGTATTTT	CASSGDRGITDTQYF
.	TRBD1	TRBV28	TRBJ2-1	TGTGCCAGCAGTAGACAGGGCCTAAGCTCCTACAATGAGCAGTTCTTC	CASSRQGLSSYNEQFF
.	.	TRBV14	TRBJ2-7	TGTGCCAGCAGCCAAGAGAACGGTTACGAGCAGTACTTC	CASSQENGYEQYF
.	TRBD1	TRBV18	TRBJ1-1	TGTGCCAGCTCACTTAAGACGACAGGGGAGGGAACTGAAGCTTTCTTT	CASSLKTTGEGTEAFF
.	.	TRBV21-1	TRBJ2-2	TGTGCCAGCAGCAAATGGATCGGCAGGGACACCGGGGAGCTGTTTTTT	CASSKWIGRDTGELFF
.	TRBD1	TRBV5-3	TRBJ2-6	TGTGCCAGAAGCTACCAGACAGGGGCAGGGGCCAACGTCCTGACTTTC	CARSYQTGAGANVLTF
.	.	TRBV28	TRBJ1-2	TGTGCCAGCAGTTTCGGGTTGAACTATGGCTACACCTTC	CASSFGLNYGYTF
once	TRBD1	TRBV5-4	TRBJ1-1	TGTGCCAGCAGCCCGACAGGGATGAACACTGAAGCTTTCTTT	CASSPTGMNTEAFF
.	.	TRBV5-8	TRBJ2-5	TGTGCCAGCACCTTTCAGCCACAGGAGACCCAGTACTTC	CASTFQPQETQYF
.	TRBD2	TRBV19	TRBJ2-2	TGTGCCAGTTCTGGCGGGAGGGATGGCGGGGAGCTGTTTTTT	CASSGGRDGGELFF
.	TRBD1	TRBV19	TRBJ1-1	TGTGCCACCCAGCCGAAGACAGGGGCTGGCACTGAAGCTTTCTTT	CATQPKTGAGTEAFF
.	TRBD2	TRBV7-2	TRBJ2-1	TGTGCCAGCAGCTTAGAGGCTAGCGGGAGTACGCACAATGAGCAGTTCTTC	CASSLEASGSTHNEQFF
.	TRBD2	TRBV19	TRBJ2-1	TGTGCCAGTAGTTTTGCTAGCGGGAGCTCCTACAATGAGCAGTTCTTC	CASSFASGSSYNEQFF
.	.	TRBV4-1	TRBJ2-5	TGCGCCAGCAGCCAAGATCCGGGGAACGGCCAAGAGACCCAGTACTTC	CASSQDPGNGQETQYF
.	.	TRBV7-8	TRBJ2-5	TGTGCCAGCAGCCCCAGGTGGCGACAAGAGACCCAGTACTTC	CASSPRWRQETQYF
.	TRBD1	TRBV4-3	TRBJ2-3	TGCGCCAGCAGCCTACCACCAACCGGGACAGCTACAGGTACGCAGTATTTT	CASSLPPTGTATGTQYF
.	.	TRBV7-2	TRBJ2-2	TGTGCCAGCAGCTTAGGGACTAACACCGGGGAGCTGTTTTTT	CASSLGTNTGELFF
.	TRBD1	TRBV4-3	TRBJ1-1	TGCGCCAGCAGCCAAGAGGGGACAGGGAACACTGAAGCTTTCTTT	CASSQEGTGNTEAFF
.	.	TRBV4-3	TRBJ2-5	TGCGCCAGCAGCCAAGGCGGGACAACGGGAGGAGAGACCCAGTACTTC	CASSQGGTTGGETQYF
.	TRBD1	TRBV7-9	TRBJ2-7	TGTGCCAGCAGCTTAGAGGGGGCGACCTCCTACGAGCAGTACTTC	CASSLEGATSYEQYF
.	TRBD1	TRBV18	TRBJ1-4	TGTGCCAGCTCACGGGACAGGGTAAAAGGGGATGAAAAACTGTTTTTT	CASSRDRVKGDEKLFF
.	.	TRBV5-1	TRBJ2-1	TGCGCCAGCAGCTTGGATGGTGCCGCGGTTAATGAGCAGTTCTTC	CASSLDGAAVNEQFF
.	.	TRBV7-9	TRBJ2-7	TGTGCCAGCAGCTTACTCTACTCCTACGAGCAGTACTTC	CASSLLYSYEQYF
.	.	TRBV18	TRBJ1-1	TGTGCCAGCTCACCAAGGGACATTGGAACCTCTGAAGCTTTCTTT	CASSPRDIGTSEAFF
once	.	TRBV10-3	TRBJ1-1	TGTGCCATCAGTGACCCGCGGGGGGTAACTGAAGCTTTCTTT	CAISDPRGVTEAFF
.	TRBD1	TRBV29-1	TRBJ1-1	TGCAGCGTTGAAGAACAACAGGGGGCGACTGAAGCTTTCTTT	CSVEEQQGATEAFF
.	.	TRBV4-2	TRBJ1-4	TGTGCCAGCAGCCTCCGAGTTGGGGGCTCGCCTAATGAAAAACTGTTTTTT	CASSLRVGGSPNEKLFF
.	.	TRBV5-1	TRBJ2-7	TGCGCCAGCAGGGATAGCGGCTACGAGCAGTACTTC	CASRDSGYEQYF
.	.	TRBV28	TRBJ2-7	TGTGCCAGCAGTTTACCCCTACTAGACTACGAGCAGTACTTC	CASSLPLLDYEQYF
.	.	TRBV5-4	TRBJ2-7	TGTGCCAGCAGCTTTGAGGGTTATCGCTACGAGCAGTACTTC	CASSFEGYRYEQYF
.	.	TRBV5-1	TRBJ1-1	TGCGCCAGCAGCGTCACAGGAATCATGAACACTGAAGCTTTCTTT	CASSVTGIMNTEAFF
.	.	TRBV27	TRBJ2-3	TGTGCCAGCAGTTTATTCGGGACAGATACGCAGTATTTT	CASSLFGTDTQYF
.	TRBD2	TRBV29-1	TRBJ2-3	TGCAGCGCGTCTAGCGGGAGCACAGATACGCAGTATTTT	CSASSGSTDTQYF
once	TRBD2	TRBV4-3	TRBJ2-1	TGCGCCAGCAGCCAAGATAAACTAGCGGCCTACAATGAGCAGTTCTTC	CASSQDKLAAYNEQFF
.	TRBD2	TRBV19	TRBJ2-3	TGTGCCAGTAGTATAGACGGGACTAGCGGGGGTTCTTATACGCAGTATTTT	CASSIDGTSGGSYTQYF
.	TRBD1	TRBV7-6	TRBJ2-1	TGTGCCAGCAGCTTATTGCTCCGCGGGACAGGGACGCATGAGCAGTTCTTC	CASSLLLRGTGTHEQFF
once	.	TRBV5-6	TRBJ1-1	TGTGCCAGCAGCTTGAGCGGCGGCCCTCCCACTGAAGCTTTCTTT	CASSLSGGPPTEAFF
.	TRBD2	TRBV6-6	TRBJ2-5	TGTGCCAGCAGTTACGTTGCTAGCGGGGCAGAGACCCAGTACTTC	CASSYVASGAETQYF
.	.	TRBV5-6	TRBJ2-7	TGTGCCAGCAGCTGGGGGGACGGCTCCTACGAGCAGTACTTC	CASSWGDGSYEQYF
.	TRBD2	TRBV4-2	TRBJ2-3	TGTGCCAGCAGCCCTTCGCTAGCGGGAGGGGTCACAGATACGCAGTATTTT	CASSPSLAGGVTDTQYF
.	TRBD2	TRBV5-6	TRBJ2-3	TGTGCCAGCAGCTTGGGGTGGGCTAGCGGGGGCACTAGCACAGATACGCAGTATTTT	CASSLGWASGGTSTDTQYF
.	.	TRBV19	TRBJ2-2	TGTGCCAGTAGTAAGCAGACTACGAACACCGGGGAGCTGTTTTTT	CASSKQTTNTGELFF
.	TRBD1	TRBV5-1	TRBJ2-7	TGCGCCAGCAGCTTGGGCACAGGGGGCAGCGAGCAGTACTTC	CASSLGTGGSEQYF
.	.	TRBV5-1	TRBJ1-1	TGCGCCAGCAGCTTGGGATTTGGGGGCTGGAGCATTGAAGCTTTCTTT	CASSLGFGGWSIEAFF
.	.	TRBV27	TRBJ2-7	TGTGCCGCCTATGTCCGGGGCGGGACAGCTCCTCGCGAGCAGTACTTC	CAAYVRGGTAPREQYF
.	TRBD2	TRBV28	TRBJ2-7	TGTGCCAGCAGATCCGGGACTACTCCGAACGAGCAGTACTTC	CASRSGTTPNEQYF
.	.	TRBV9	TRBJ2-1	TGTGCCAGCAGCGTTCTCCAGAGCGGAGGGGCCTACAATGAGCAGTTCTTC	CASSVLQSGGAYNEQFF
.	.	TRBV19	TRBJ2-7	TGTGCCAGTAGCACCACCACTGGGACTTACTACGAGCAGTACTTC	CASSTTTGTYYEQYF
.	.	TRBV19	TRBJ2-3	TGTGCCAGTAGTATCGGAGATACGCAGTATTTT	CASSIGDTQYF
.	.	TRBV6-5	TRBJ2-1	TGTGCCAGCAGTTACTACTCACCGGAGGGGCAGTTCTTC	CASSYYSPEGQFF
.	TRBD2	TRBV2	TRBJ2-3	TGTGCCAGCAGTGACGCGCTAGCGGCAGATACGCAGTATTTT	CASSDALAADTQYF
.	TRBD2	TRBV4-3	TRBJ2-2	TGCGCCAGCAGCCGGGAACCGGGACTAGCGAAGGGGACCGGGGAGCTGTTTTTT	CASSREPGLAKGTGELFF
.	TRBD2	TRBV11-3	TRBJ2-5	TGTGCCAGCAGCCTAGCGGGAGCGCCCCGAGAGACCCAGTACTTC	CASSLAGAPRETQYF
.	.	TRBV28	TRBJ2-5	TGTGCCACCATGGGGGCAGTCCAAGAGACCCAGTACTTC	CATMGAVQETQYF